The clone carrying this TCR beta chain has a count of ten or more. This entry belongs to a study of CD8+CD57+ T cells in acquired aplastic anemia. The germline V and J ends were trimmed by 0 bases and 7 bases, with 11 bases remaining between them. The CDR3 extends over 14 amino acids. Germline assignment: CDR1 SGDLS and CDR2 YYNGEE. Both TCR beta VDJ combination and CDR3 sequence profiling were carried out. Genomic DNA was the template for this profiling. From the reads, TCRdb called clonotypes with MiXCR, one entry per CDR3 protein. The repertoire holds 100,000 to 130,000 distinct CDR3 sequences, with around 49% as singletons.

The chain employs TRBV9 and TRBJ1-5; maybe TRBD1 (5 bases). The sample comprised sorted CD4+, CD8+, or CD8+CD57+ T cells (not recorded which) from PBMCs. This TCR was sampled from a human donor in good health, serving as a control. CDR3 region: CASSVDGAMQPQHF. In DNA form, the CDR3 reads TGTGCCAGCAGCGTAGACGGGGCCATGCAGCCCCAGCATTTT.